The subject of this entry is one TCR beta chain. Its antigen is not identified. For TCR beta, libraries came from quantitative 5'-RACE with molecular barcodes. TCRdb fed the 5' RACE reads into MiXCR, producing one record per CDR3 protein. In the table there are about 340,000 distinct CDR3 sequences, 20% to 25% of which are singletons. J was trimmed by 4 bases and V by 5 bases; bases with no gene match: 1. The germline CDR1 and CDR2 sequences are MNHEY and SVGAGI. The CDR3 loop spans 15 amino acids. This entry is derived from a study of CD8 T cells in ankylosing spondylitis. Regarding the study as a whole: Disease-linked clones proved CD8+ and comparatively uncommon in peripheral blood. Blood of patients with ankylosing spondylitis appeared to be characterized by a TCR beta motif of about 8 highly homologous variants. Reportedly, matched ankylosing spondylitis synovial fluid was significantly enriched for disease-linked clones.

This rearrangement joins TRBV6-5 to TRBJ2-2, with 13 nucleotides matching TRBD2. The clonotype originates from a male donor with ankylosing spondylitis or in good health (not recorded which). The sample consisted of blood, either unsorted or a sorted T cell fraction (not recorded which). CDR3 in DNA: TGTGCCAGCAGTACTAGCGGGAGGGGCACCGGGGAGCTGTTTTTT. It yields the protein CASSTSGRGTGELFF.